The present TCR beta chain was sequenced within a study of blood T cells in healthy people across ages. Study results and limitations: The long-lived group displayed more naive CD4+ cells, plus higher diversity, than the aged donors did. Estimated diversity that came from one million T cells was considered an underestimate.

To note about this clonotype: The antigen is undetermined.

The CDR3 is 14 residues long. CDR1 and CDR2 from the germline V gene are MNHEY and SMNVEV (reference sequence). The authors drew roughly 9.8 milliliters of peripheral blood from each donor. Each sample used at least 6.5 million PBMCs. Then a second PCR, running about 7 to 11 cycles, was carried out with a sample-barcoded 5' primer and a J-beta primer mix. Using its own MiXCR run on the 5' RACE reads, TCRdb lists one record per CDR3 protein. The sample includes around 1,900,000 distinct CDR3 sequences, around 42% of them seen just once. This TCR was sampled from a human donor in good health. The sequencing sample was made of blood. The V call is TRBV27, the J call TRBJ2-1; D is unclear. The better agreement between TRBJ2-7 and the DNA end casts doubt on the J call. The CDR3 nucleotides are TGTGCCAGTAAATCAGCCGTCTCCTACAATGAGCAGTACTTC. It codes for CASKSAVSYNEQYF.